A single sample gave rise to the 19 T cell receptor beta chains below, sequenced in a study of regulatory T cells in long-lasting Graves disease. Building of the TCR beta libraries involved iRepertoire HTBI primers and Arm-PCR of CDR3 regions. TCRdb redid the calling of the multiplex PCR reads with MiXCR, one entry per CDR3 protein. The sample contains 500,000 or so distinct CDR3 sequences, 15% to 20% of which appear only once. The time point denotes: newly diagnosed GD, antithyroid drugs for less than 3 months. After RNA was extracted from PBMCs, the TCR library was made from it. The data were also submitted as part of a second study, on T cells in Graves' hyperthyroidism and ophthalmopathy.

Here the sequenced sample was peripheral blood mononuclear cells (PBMCs), taken at new diagnosis, from a patient treated with antithyroid drugs. These receptors were taken from a man aged 40-49 years with Graves disease.

This clonotype was observed at least ten times. The chain joins TRBV14 to TRBJ2-1, with D perhaps TRBD2 (6 bases). With 7 bases removed from V and 0 bases from J, the gap between germline ends came to 13 bases. The CDR3 spans 15 residues. Germline V gene sequence: CDR1 SGHDN, CDR2 FVKESK. DNA of the CDR3: TGTGCCAGCACCGCGGACGGGAGCTCCTACAATGAGCAGTTCTTC. It is translated as CASTADGSSYNEQFF.

This clonotype was counted between two and nine times. CDR3 DNA: TGTGCCAGCAGCTTGTTGTCAGGCCCTAACAATGAGCAGTTCTTC. This codes for CASSLLSGPNNEQFF. The rearrangement uses TRBV5-4 and TRBJ2-1; D is unresolved. V lost 1 base and J 5 bases, leaving 13 bases between the germline ends. The CDR3 has 15 residues. CDR1 is SGHNT and CDR2 is YYREEE in the germline V gene (reference sequence).

This clonotype showed up just a few times. The rearrangement joins TRBV13 to TRBJ2-1; the match to TRBD2 covers 11 bases. The CDR3 extends over 15 amino acids. CDR1 and CDR2 (germline): PRHDT, FYEKMQ (reference sequence). V lost 2 bases to trimming and J lost 9 bases; unmatched junction nucleotides: 6. CDR3 sequence reads: CASSLNSGRALEQFF. CDR3 coding DNA: TGTGCCAGCAGCTTAAATAGCGGGAGGGCCCTTGAGCAGTTCTTC.

The sample holds many counts of this clonotype. J is TRBJ2-1 and V is TRBV12-5; 16 bases agree with TRBD2. The CDR3 consists of 19 residues. Germline V CDR1 and CDR2: LGHNT, FRNRAP. The junction had 9 bases not matched to a gene; V was cut back by 5 bases and J by 2 bases. As DNA, the CDR3 is TGTGCTAGTGGTAACCCCGGGACTAGCGGGAGGGCCGCCTACAATGAGCAGTTCTTC. Translating gives CASGNPGTSGRAAYNEQFF.

This clonotype was counted only a few times. The chain joins TRBV27 to TRBJ2-7, with 10 bases lining up with TRBD1. The CDR3 is 13 amino acids. Germline CDR1 is MNHEY and CDR2 is SMNVEV (reference sequence). The J segment lost 6 bases and the V segment lost 4 bases, leaving 3 bases of the junction unmatched. This chain's CDR3 is CASSWDRGFEQYF. The CDR3 nucleotides are TGTGCCAGCAGTTGGGACAGGGGTTTCGAGCAGTACTTC.

In its sample, this clonotype was seen a few times. The V call is TRBV19, the J call TRBJ2-2; D possibly corresponds to TRBD2 (5 bases). Trimming removed 3 bases from V and 1 base from J, with 12 bases in between. The CDR3 is 16 residues long. Germline CDR1 reads LNHDA; CDR2 reads SQIVND (reference sequence). CDR3 sequence: CASSIAQRKNTGELFF. In DNA, the CDR3 is TGTGCCAGTAGTATCGCCCAGCGGAAGAACACCGGGGAGCTGTTTTTT. Filled out from reference TRBV19 and TRBJ2-2, the complete variable domain reads DGGITQSPKYLFRKEGQNVTLSCEQNLNHDAMYWYRQDPGQGLRLIYYSQIVNDFQKGDIAEGYSVSREKKESFPLTVTSAQKNPTAFYLCASSIAQRKNTGELFFGEGSRLTVL.

This clonotype was recorded many times. The J gene is TRBJ2-1, the V gene TRBV11-1, with 7 bases matching TRBD2. After removal of 4 bases from V and 6 bases from J, the junction contained 6 bases not matched to a gene. Germline CDR1 SGHAT, CDR2 FQDESV (reference sequence). The CDR3 has 14 amino acids. The chain's CDR3 is CASSSVGTTNEQFF. CDR3 nucleotide sequence: TGTGCCAGCAGCTCCGTGGGGACTACCAATGAGCAGTTCTTC.

This clonotype was recorded at least ten times. The CDR3 region has the DNA TGTGCCAGCAGCTCAGGGTTCGCCTACGAGCAGTACTTC. Its protein product is CASSSGFAYEQYF. This chain links TRBV7-2 with TRBJ2-7; D is perhaps TRBD1 (5 bases). Germline-derived CDR1 and CDR2 are SGHTA and FQGNSA. This CDR3 has 13 residues. V gave up 4 bases and J gave up 2 bases, with 9 bases separating them.

This clonotype was found many times. This chain joins TRBV24-1 and TRBJ2-3; 9 bases match TRBD2. The CDR3 length is 18 residues. Unmatched junction bases numbered 9, after V lost 2 bases and J lost 1 base. Germline lookup yields CDR1 KGHDR and CDR2 SFDVKD. CDR3 in amino acids: CATSDSTGTSWRTDTQYF. CDR3 coding DNA: TGTGCCACCAGTGATTCGACCGGGACTAGCTGGCGCACAGATACGCAGTATTTT.

The chain uses TRBV19 and TRBJ2-1; 7 nucleotides match TRBD2. The CDR3 loop spans 16 amino acids. From germline, CDR1 is LNHDA and CDR2 SQIVND (reference sequence). V was clipped by 2 bases and J by 5 bases; unmatched bases: 9. CDR3 DNA sequence: TGTGCCAGTAGTATAAAAGGTTGGCGGGGGAACAATGAGCAGTTCTTC. The encoded protein is CASSIKGWRGNNEQFF. Based on the CDR3 plus reference TRBV19 and TRBJ2-1, the full variable domain is DGGITQSPKYLFRKEGQNVTLSCEQNLNHDAMYWYRQDPGQGLRLIYYSQIVNDFQKGDIAEGYSVSREKKESFPLTVTSAQKNPTAFYLCASSIKGWRGNNEQFFGPGTRLTVL.

This clonotype was recorded a few times. This sequence joins TRBV20-1 and TRBJ1-2; 9 bases are a match to TRBD1. Trimming cost V 0 bases and J 8 bases; bases outside gene matches: 13. The CDR3 is 16 amino acids. Germline V gives CDR1 DFQATT, CDR2 SNEGSKA (reference sequence). For the CDR3, the DNA is TGCAGTGCTAGAGAGATAGGGACAGGGCCCTTCGGGGGCTACACCTTC. Protein: CSAREIGTGPFGGYTF.

This clonotype was detected many times. The rearrangement joins TRBV2 to TRBJ2-5; weak D call: TRBD1 (6 bases). The germline V and J ends were trimmed by 8 bases and 5 bases, with 12 bases remaining between them. Germline-derived CDR1 and CDR2 are SNHLY and FYNNEI. The CDR3 runs 12 residues. The CDR3: CASYRVGETQYF. DNA of the CDR3: TGTGCCAGCTACAGGGTGGGGGAGACCCAGTACTTC.

The V and J genes are TRBV30 and TRBJ1-2; a weak D match, TRBD1 (5 bases). V lost 0 bases and J 7 bases, leaving 12 bases between the germline ends. In germline, CDR1 is GTSNPN, CDR2 SVGIG (reference sequence). This CDR3 has 13 residues. The CDR3 coding sequence is TGTGCCTGGAGTGTATCGGGGGGGGTTGGCTACACCTTC. Translating it yields CAWSVSGGVGYTF.

V and J are TRBV15 and TRBJ2-3; D is unclear. The CDR3 runs 11 residues. Germline V gene sequence: CDR1 LNHNV, CDR2 YYDKDF (reference sequence). Deletions cut 5 bases from V and 6 bases from J, with 6 bases between. CDR3 protein: CATSFQDTQYF. The DNA for the CDR3 is TGTGCCACCAGCTTCCAGGATACGCAGTATTTT.

The rearrangement joins TRBV4-1 to TRBJ2-3; possible D gene TRBD1, 6 bases. The CDR3 length is 16 residues. The ends were cut back, 4 bases at V and 4 bases at J, with 18 bases in the middle. Germline CDR1 and CDR2: MGHRA and YSYEKL. The CDR3 is CASSRGDSGAADTQYF. CDR3 sequence (DNA): TGCGCCAGCAGCCGGGGCGATTCAGGGGCGGCAGATACGCAGTATTTT.

Turning to this clonotype: Relative to the germline gene, one junction end is altered; a read error may explain this. The J gene is TRBJ2-3, the V gene TRBV7-2; no definite D call. This CDR3 region has 12 residues. CDR1 and CDR2 from the germline V gene are SGHTA and FQGNSA. DNA of the CDR3: TGTGCCAGCAGCCCAAACACAGATACGCAGTGTTTT. As protein: CASSPNTDTQCF. The whole variable domain, filled in from reference TRBV7-2 and TRBJ2-3, reads GAGVSQSPSNKVTEKGKDVELRCDPISGHTALYWYRQSLGQGLEFLIYFQGNSAPDKSGLPSDRFSAERTGGSVSTLTIQRTQQEDSAVYLCASSPNTDTQCFGPGTRLTVL.

The CDR3 spells CASSRGRDRISYEQYF. The CDR3 DNA reads TGTGCCAGCAGCCGGGGAAGGGACAGGATCTCCTACGAGCAGTACTTC. V is TRBV9 and J is TRBJ2-7; 8 bases are shared with TRBD1. The germline gives CDR1 SGDLS, CDR2 YYNGEE. V was clipped by 4 bases and J by 0 bases; unmatched bases: 9. The CDR3 consists of 16 residues.

This clonotype was seen a handful of times. This chain links TRBV27 with TRBJ2-7; D unclear. Deletions cut 4 bases from V and 2 bases from J, with 12 bases between. CDR1 and CDR2 (germline): MNHEY, SMNVEV (reference sequence). This CDR3 has 14 residues. DNA for the CDR3: TGTGCCAGCAGTTCAATCGACTCAACCTACGAGCAGTACTTC. It yields the protein CASSSIDSTYEQYF.

A few counts support this clonotype. The junction departs from the called germline gene at one end, perhaps through a read error. The chain combines TRBV5-1 with TRBJ1-1; D might be TRBD1 (6 bases). Germline V CDR1 and CDR2: SGHRS, YFSETQ. This CDR3 is 15 amino acids long. DNA for the CDR3: TGCGCCAGTAGCTTTAGGTCAGGGGCGGCCACTGAAGCTTTCTTT. It translates to CASSFRSGAATEAFF. Full variable domain (outside the CDR3, taken from reference TRBV5-1 and TRBJ1-1): KAGVTQTPRYLIKTRGQQVTLSCSPISGHRSVSWYQQTPGQGLQFLFEYFSETQRNKGNFPGRFSGRQFSNSRSEMNVSTLELGDSALYLCASSFRSGAATEAFFGQGTRLTVV.